The sequence of this T cell receptor (beta chain) was determined in a study of brain T cells in children with intractable seizures. Findings and limits, study-wide: Pre- and post-surgery blood differed in depth, so pre-surgery absences may be undersampling. HCMV serostatus was not known, and viral specificity came from CDR3 similarity only.

Germline-derived CDR1 and CDR2 are LGHNA and YNFKEQ. The CDR3 has 17 residues. The junction had 12 bases not matched to a gene; V was cut back by 1 base and J by 7 bases. Sequencing was limited to surgery cases with top T cell transcript signatures in brain tissue. Patients received at least one anti-epileptic drug before surgery. A remark on this clone: Its cognate antigen is unknown.

Measured with immunoSEQ multiplex PCR; TCRdb has only the in-frame clones, and not every one. This table holds tens of thousands of clones, approximately 94% found once. This chain joins TRBV4-2 and TRBJ1-1, with 10 bases matching TRBD1. This sequence originates from a boy younger than 18 with focal cortical dysplasia and intractable seizures. Sample: peripheral blood, taken at surgery. CDR3 DNA: TGTGCCAGCAGCCAAGGGACCGTCCCGGGACAGGGGTATGAAGCTTTCTTT. Residues: CASSQGTVPGQGYEAFF.